This T cell receptor beta chain appears in the sequencing data of a study of OX40 agonist ivuxolimab in advanced cancers. To note about this clone: Its antigen is not identified.

TCRdb's copy holds only in-frame clones and misses some; the assay was immunoSEQ multiplex PCR. The profile shows around 68,000 clones, about nine tenths of them singletons. The CDR3 runs 16 residues. Trimming pared 5 bases from V and 5 bases from J, leaving 16 bases between. Germline loops: CDR1 KGHSH, CDR2 LQKENI. Regarding the study as a whole: CD8+ T cells averaged more expanded clones than CD4+. Doses of 0.1 to 3.0 mg/kg were accompanied by clonal expansion of CD4+ and CD8+ blood T cells by week 6.

Autoimmune disease history or systemic immunosuppression was exclusionary. This specimen was CD4+ or CD8+ T cells sorted from blood, taken in a trial of the OX40 agonist ivuxolimab. The chain carries TRBV18 and TRBJ1-6; TRBD1 might be the D (5 bases). The TCR originated in an adult with an advanced solid tumor such as melanoma, head and neck, liver or kidney cancer. CDR3 region: CASSTDSQANNSPLHF. CDR3 sequence (DNA): TGTGCCAGCTCAACAGACAGTCAGGCCAATAATTCACCCCTCCACTTT.